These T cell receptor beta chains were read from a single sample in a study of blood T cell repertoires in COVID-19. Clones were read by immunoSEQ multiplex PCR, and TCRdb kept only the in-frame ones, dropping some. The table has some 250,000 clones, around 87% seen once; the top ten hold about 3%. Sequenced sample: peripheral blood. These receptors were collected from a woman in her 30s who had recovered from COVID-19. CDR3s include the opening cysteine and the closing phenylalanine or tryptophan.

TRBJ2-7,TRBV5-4,CASSLEGVRSYEQYF
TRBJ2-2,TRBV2,CASSSRGLAGGPLGELFF
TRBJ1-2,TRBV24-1,CATSDFQGCGYTF
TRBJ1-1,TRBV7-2,CASSLALGAVEAFF
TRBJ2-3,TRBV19,CASSLSGVSTDTQYF
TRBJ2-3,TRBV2,CASSESFAATDTQYF
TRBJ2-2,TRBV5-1,CASSLAVGAGDTGELFF
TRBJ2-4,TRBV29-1,CSVRVAKNIQYF
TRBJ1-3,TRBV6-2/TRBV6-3,CASSYSGTGQSGNTIYF
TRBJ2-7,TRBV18,CASSPRVVPTYEQYF
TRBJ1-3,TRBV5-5,CASSILGGDSGNTIYF
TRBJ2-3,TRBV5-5,CASSVDILTDTQYF
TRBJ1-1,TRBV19,CASSIAGTEAFF
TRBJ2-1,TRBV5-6,CASSLQGMNEQFF
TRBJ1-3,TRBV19,CASNPPYPTVGNTIYF
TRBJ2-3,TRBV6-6,CASTRGTDTQYF
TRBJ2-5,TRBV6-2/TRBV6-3,CASSPGETQYF
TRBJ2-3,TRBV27,CASSSRLARDTDTQYF
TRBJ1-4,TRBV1,CTSSPEDSERDNEKLFF
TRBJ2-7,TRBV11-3,CASSLEGGEQYF
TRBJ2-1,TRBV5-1,CASSRDRAYNEQFF
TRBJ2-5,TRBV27,CASSLSGGQETQYF
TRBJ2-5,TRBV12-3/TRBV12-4,CASGWAGEETQYF
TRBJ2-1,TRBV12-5,CASGWPGEGEQFF
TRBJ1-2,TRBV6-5,CASILNRGLNGYTF
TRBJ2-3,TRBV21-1,CASRSDRDKSGGDTQYF
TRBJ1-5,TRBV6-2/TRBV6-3,CASSYAPGWGQPQHF
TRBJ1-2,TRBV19,CASSILTEAVTGWNGYTF
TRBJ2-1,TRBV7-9,CASREGGDPEQFF
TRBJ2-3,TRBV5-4,CASSLSVLRGMGDTQYF
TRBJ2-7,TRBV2,CASIGDRGTYEQYF
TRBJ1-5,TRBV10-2,CASSEGGEYQPQHF
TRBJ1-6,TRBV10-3,CAISREDLTPLHF
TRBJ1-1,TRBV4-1,CASSRNLVTEAFF
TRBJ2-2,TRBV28,CASLTHWDRPNTGELFF
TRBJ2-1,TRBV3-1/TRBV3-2,CASSQASGGISYNEQFF
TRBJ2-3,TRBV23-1,CASSPSPGGTDTQYF
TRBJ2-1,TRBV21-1,CASSTSTAGSKDNEQFF
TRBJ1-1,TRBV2,CATTSSTGYTEAFF
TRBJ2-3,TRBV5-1,CASSNRDRGTDTQYF
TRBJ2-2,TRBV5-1,CASSYVGQANTGELFF